Following are 19 T cell receptor beta chains from one sample sequenced in a study of cytomegalovirus exposure and HLA in healthy donors. PCR used 60 Vbeta primers and 13 Jbeta primers. The table came from immunoSEQ multiplex PCR; TCRdb's copy has only in-frame clones and leaves some out. The top ten hold 0.098% of the sample, which has 200,000 or so clones, about four fifths seen once. Sample: PBMCs. These receptors all come from a boy aged 2-9 years in good health and CMV-seronegative.

J is TRBJ1-1 and V is TRBV7-9; 8 bases align to TRBD1. The CDR3 covers 15 residues. Germline lookup yields CDR1 SEHNR and CDR2 FQNEAQ (reference sequence). Trimming at V came to 0 bases and at J to 4 bases, leaving 4 bases not matched to a gene. The CDR3 DNA follows: TGTGCCAGCAGCTTAGCGCACAGGGGGGTCACTGAAGCTTTCTTT. Amino acid sequence: CASSLAHRGVTEAFF.

The chain links TRBV2 to TRBJ2-7, with 7 bases that match TRBD2. After removal of 5 bases from V and 3 bases from J, the junction contained 7 bases not matched to a gene. Germline CDR1 reads SNHLY; CDR2 reads FYNNEI. The CDR3 runs 14 residues. The CDR3 loop reads CASSIGRLIYEQYF. CDR3 nucleotide sequence: TGTGCCAGCAGTATCGGGAGGCTGATCTACGAGCAGTACTTC.

This chain joins TRBV4-3 and TRBJ2-7; 11 bases line up with TRBD2. After removal of 6 bases from V and 3 bases from J, the junction contained 4 bases not matched to a gene. This CDR3 comprises 14 residues. CDR1 is LGHNA and CDR2 is YSLEER in the germline V gene. The CDR3 coding sequence is TGCGCCAGCAGTCCGGGACTAGCGGTCTACGAGCAGTACTTC. Translation: CASSPGLAVYEQYF.

V gene TRBV2 combines with J gene TRBJ1-2, with no clear D. V gave up 2 bases and J gave up 8 bases, with 24 bases separating them. CDR3 length: 17 residues. Germline values: CDR1 SNHLY, CDR2 FYNNEI. CDR3 sequence (DNA): TGTGCCAGCAGTGAAACAGAAGGACCAGCGGCGCCGGAGGGCTACACCTTC. It encodes CASSETEGPAAPEGYTF.

The V call is TRBV7-2, the J call TRBJ2-5; D is undetermined. Germline loops: CDR1 SGHTA, CDR2 FQGNSA. This CDR3 spans 12 amino acids. Trimming cost V 5 bases and J 4 bases, with 8 bases left between them. The CDR3 nucleotides read TGTGCCAGCAGCCCCCTAGGAGAGACCCAGTACTTC. Translating gives CASSPLGETQYF.

The chain couples TRBV7-9 to TRBJ2-1, with 10 bases lining up with TRBD2. The CDR3 has 16 amino acids. Germline V gene lookup returns CDR1 SEHNR and CDR2 FQNEAQ (reference sequence). With 5 bases clipped from V and 5 bases from J, the junction kept 9 bases outside the gene matches. CDR3 region: CASSKDSGGKNNEQFF. CDR3 nucleotides: TGTGCCAGCAGCAAAGATAGCGGGGGGAAAAACAATGAGCAGTTCTTC.

The J gene is TRBJ2-5, the V gene TRBV27, with 9 positions matching TRBD2. The end of the DNA fits TRBJ2-7 better, so the J call may be wrong. Germline CDR1 and CDR2: MNHEY and SMNVEV (reference sequence). The CDR3 covers 18 residues. CDR3 nucleotide sequence: TGTGCCAGCAGTCCCCAGCGGGGGGCCAGCCAAGAGTCGTACGAGCAGTACTTC. Translating it yields CASSPQRGASQESYEQYF.

The rearrangement uses TRBV5-6 and TRBJ2-2; possible D gene TRBD2, 6 bases. Germline V gene sequence: CDR1 SGHDT, CDR2 YYEEEE. This CDR3 comprises 14 residues. V was trimmed by 4 bases and J by 4 bases, leaving 11 bases between them. DNA for the CDR3: TGTGCCAGCAGCCTCGCGGGGATCACCGGGGAGCTGTTTTTT. Amino acids: CASSLAGITGELFF. Full variable domain (rest looked up from reference TRBV5-6 and TRBJ2-2): DAGVTQSPTHLIKTRGQQVTLRCSPKSGHDTVSWYQQALGQGPQFIFQYYEEEERQRGNFPDRFSGHQFPNYSSELNVNALLLGDSALYLCASSLAGITGELFFGEGSRLTVL.

The CDR3 loop reads CASSSGNGYTF. CDR3 sequence (DNA): TGTGCCAGCAGTTCAGGGAATGGCTACACCTTC. The chain recombines TRBV6-5 with TRBJ1-2; D possibly corresponds to TRBD1 (5 bases). Germline V gives CDR1 MNHEY, CDR2 SVGAGI. The V end was cut by 4 bases, the J end by 6 bases, with 6 bases between. The CDR3 spans 11 residues.

The chain combines TRBV7-2 with TRBJ2-3; 10 nucleotides match TRBD2. The CDR3 loop spans 16 amino acids. The germline CDR1 and CDR2 sequences are SGHTA and FQGNSA. Trimming cost V 4 bases and J 6 bases; bases outside gene matches: 10. The CDR3 loop reads CASSSSKRGGWDTQYF. CDR3 sequence (DNA): TGTGCCAGCAGCTCATCCAAGCGGGGGGGCTGGGATACGCAGTATTTT.

This chain uses TRBV13 with TRBJ2-7; 7 nucleotides agree with TRBD2. The germline gives CDR1 PRHDT, CDR2 FYEKMQ (reference sequence). V trimming: 3 bases; J trimming: 2 bases; junction bases outside the gene matches: 7. The CDR3 runs 15 residues. CDR3 sequence: CASSFYAAGAYEQYF. For the CDR3, the DNA is TGTGCCAGCAGCTTCTACGCCGCGGGGGCCTACGAGCAGTACTTC.

V usage is TRBV5-1 and J usage is TRBJ2-3, with 8 bases lining up with TRBD2. In germline, CDR1 is SGHRS, CDR2 YFSETQ. CDR3 length equals 14 residues. The trim removed 10 bases at V and 2 bases at J, leaving 9 bases unmatched. CDR3 DNA sequence: TGCGCCTCTTCGCGGGGGGCCGTCACAGATACGCAGTATTTT. Residues: CASSRGAVTDTQYF.

This clone showed up just a few times. The chain couples TRBV10-3 to TRBJ2-2, with D possibly being TRBD1 (6 bases). The CDR3 length is 17 residues. V was clipped by 0 bases and J by 3 bases, with 14 bases between them. CDR1 and CDR2 from the germline V gene are ENHRY and SYGVKD. CDR3: CAISESYRAPHTGELFF. In nucleotides, the CDR3 is TGTGCCATCAGTGAGTCCTACAGGGCCCCCCACACCGGGGAGCTGTTTTTT.

The chain links TRBV6-5 to TRBJ2-7, with 7 bases identical to TRBD2. CDR3 length: 16 residues. With 4 bases clipped from V and 5 bases from J, the junction kept 14 bases outside the gene matches. The V gene's germline CDR1 is MNHEY and CDR2 SVGAGI. In DNA form, the CDR3 reads TGTGCCAGCAGTTCCCGACCGACTAGCCTCCGCGACGAGCAGTACTTC. Amino acids: CASSSRPTSLRDEQYF.

The genes are TRBV5-4 and TRBJ2-1, with D perhaps matching TRBD1 (6 bases). Trimming took off 5 bases at V and 0 bases at J, with 15 bases between the two ends. Germline CDR1 is SGHNT and CDR2 is YYREEE (reference sequence). The CDR3 is 16 amino acids. The CDR3 DNA reads as TGTGCCAGCAGACTACAGGGTTCCCGCTCCTACAATGAGCAGTTCTTC. Its protein product is CASRLQGSRSYNEQFF. The full variable domain, in which reference TRBV5-4 and TRBJ2-1 provide the parts outside the CDR3, is ETGVTQSPTHLIKTRGQQVTLRCSSQSGHNTVSWYQQALGQGPQFIFQYYREEENGRGNFPPRFSGLQFPNYSSELNVNALELDDSALYLCASRLQGSRSYNEQFFGPGTRLTVL.

The chain is built from TRBV2 and TRBJ1-2; D is uncertain. The CDR3 spans 14 residues. Germline V gene lookup returns CDR1 SNHLY and CDR2 FYNNEI. Trimming removed 1 base from V and 4 bases from J, with 10 bases in between. In DNA, the CDR3 is TGTGCCAGCAGTGAAGTCGACCGAGGCTATGGCTACACCTTC. This codes for CASSEVDRGYGYTF.

In DNA form, the CDR3 reads TGCGCCAGCAGCCAGCTAGCGGGGGGCTCCTACAATGAGCAGTTCTTC. Its translation: CASSQLAGGSYNEQFF. This chain connects TRBV4-3 to TRBJ2-1; 11 bases line up with TRBD2. Per the germline V gene, CDR1 is LGHNA and CDR2 is YSLEER. The CDR3 totals 16 residues. Losses at the gene ends were 3 bases for V and 0 bases for J; bases not matched to a gene: 1.

V is TRBV6-6 and J is TRBJ2-7, with D perhaps TRBD1 (6 bases). V was trimmed by 5 bases and J by 12 bases, leaving 17 bases between them. The CDR3 has 12 amino acids. Germline V lookup: CDR1 MNHNY, CDR2 SVGAGI (reference sequence). Here the CDR3 reads CASSDTGFDWYF. The CDR3 region has the DNA TGTGCCAGCAGTGATACAGGGTTCGATTGGTACTTC.

A note on this clone: A read error may account for a junction end that differs from germline. V is TRBV6-5 and J is TRBJ1-1, with D tentatively TRBD1 (5 bases). This CDR3 has 13 amino acids. Germline V gene lookup returns CDR1 MNHEY and CDR2 SVGAGI. As DNA, the CDR3 is TGTGCCAGCAGCCCGGGGGGACGGACTGAAGTTTTCTTT. Its protein is CASSPGGRTEVFF.